This record covers a single T cell receptor beta chain. Antigen specificity is unknown. The data originate from a study of T cell repertoires in cytomegalovirus infection. TCRdb passed the reads through MiXCR, listing each CDR3 protein once. The sample carries approximately 1,000,000 distinct CDR3 sequences, roughly 31% recorded once. V trimming: 1 base; J trimming: 4 bases; junction bases outside the gene matches: 3. Germline V lookup: CDR1 MGHRA, CDR2 YSYEKL. The CDR3 covers 15 residues. This sequence originates from a human donor in good health (CMV status not recorded). Some clones in this sample may be carry-over from other donors' samples. Sample: cultured CD8+ T cells from PBMCs, taken from culture after CMV antigen stimulation. The genes are TRBV4-1 and TRBJ2-1, with 8 bases fitting TRBD2. The CDR3 coding sequence is TGCGCCAGCAGCCAAGTAACTAGCGGATACAATGAGCAGTTCTTC. Its protein product is CASSQVTSGYNEQFF.